This record looks at one T cell receptor (beta chain) sequence and its context. The sample comes from a study of blood T cell repertoires in COVID-19. About the research overall: Sites in the United States, Italy and Spain provided acute and convalescent COVID-19 samples. PBMCs, B-cell-depleted T cells, or T cells were the source of the cDNA or gDNA that made up the material.

The CDR3 extends over 12 amino acids. Germline lookup yields CDR1 KGHSH and CDR2 LQKENI. Trimming removed 3 bases at V and 4 bases at J, with 6 bases between. The Seattle site enrolled patients during active infection and followed them longitudinally. Source study methods: Estimated nucleated cell counts came from reference gene primer amplification. TCRdb keeps only in-frame clones here, not all; method: immunoSEQ multiplex PCR. The DNA was the basis for D and trimming; V, J and clone size are from that table. The sample has over 150,000 clones, approximately 91% seen once. Sequencing was done on a sample of peripheral blood. The origin of this receptor is a man between 18 and 29 years old with COVID-19, enrolled during active disease. The chain joins TRBV18 to TRBJ1-1; no clear D. This CDR3 reads CASSPEGTEAFF. CDR3 nucleotide sequence: TGTGCCAGCTCACCGGAGGGCACTGAAGCTTTCTTT. The full variable domain, rest sourced from reference TRBV18 and TRBJ1-1, is NAGVMQNPRHLVRRRGQEARLRCSPMKGHSHVYWYRQLPEEGLKFMVYLQKENIIDESGMPKERFSAEFPKEGPSILRIQQVVRGDSAAYFCASSPEGTEAFFGQGTRLTVV.